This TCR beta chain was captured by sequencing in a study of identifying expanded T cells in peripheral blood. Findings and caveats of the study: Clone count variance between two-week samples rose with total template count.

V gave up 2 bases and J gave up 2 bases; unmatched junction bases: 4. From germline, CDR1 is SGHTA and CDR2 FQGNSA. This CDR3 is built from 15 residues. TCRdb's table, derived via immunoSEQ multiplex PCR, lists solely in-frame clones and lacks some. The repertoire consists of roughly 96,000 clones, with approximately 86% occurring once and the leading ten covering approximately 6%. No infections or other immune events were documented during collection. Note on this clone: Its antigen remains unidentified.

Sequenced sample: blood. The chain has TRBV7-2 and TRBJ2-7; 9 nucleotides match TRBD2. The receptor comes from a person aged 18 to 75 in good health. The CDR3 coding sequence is TGTGCCAGCAGCTTATCTGGCGGGGGGGCCTACGAGCAGTACTTC. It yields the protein CASSLSGGGAYEQYF. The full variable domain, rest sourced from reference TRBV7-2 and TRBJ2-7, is GAGVSQSPSNKVTEKGKDVELRCDPISGHTALYWYRQSLGQGLEFLIYFQGNSAPDKSGLPSDRFSAERTGGSVSTLTIQRTQQEDSAVYLCASSLSGGGAYEQYFGPGTRLTVT.